This T cell receptor beta chain was recovered during a study of OX40 agonist ivuxolimab in advanced cancers. For the study at large: Mean age approximately 66 years, range roughly 23 to 79; approximately 80% male.

The ends lost 5 bases at V and 5 bases at J; junction bases unmatched: 9. This CDR3 is 15 amino acids long. The germline V gene has CDR1 SEHNR and CDR2 FQNEAQ (reference sequence). This clone was detected once. The method was immunoSEQ multiplex PCR; TCRdb's version includes in-frame clones alone and lacks a portion of them. The table includes nearly 80,000 clones, 70% to 90% detected once. The sample in question was CD4+ or CD8+ T cells sorted from blood, obtained in a trial of the OX40 agonist ivuxolimab. This receptor was taken from an adult with an advanced solid tumor such as melanoma, head and neck, liver or kidney cancer. The gene calls are TRBV7-9 and TRBJ2-5; 9 bases fit TRBD1. The CDR3 DNA reads as TGTGCCAGCAGCGCATTAACAGGGGGCGGGGAGACCCAGTACTTC. Protein sequence: CASSALTGGGETQYF.